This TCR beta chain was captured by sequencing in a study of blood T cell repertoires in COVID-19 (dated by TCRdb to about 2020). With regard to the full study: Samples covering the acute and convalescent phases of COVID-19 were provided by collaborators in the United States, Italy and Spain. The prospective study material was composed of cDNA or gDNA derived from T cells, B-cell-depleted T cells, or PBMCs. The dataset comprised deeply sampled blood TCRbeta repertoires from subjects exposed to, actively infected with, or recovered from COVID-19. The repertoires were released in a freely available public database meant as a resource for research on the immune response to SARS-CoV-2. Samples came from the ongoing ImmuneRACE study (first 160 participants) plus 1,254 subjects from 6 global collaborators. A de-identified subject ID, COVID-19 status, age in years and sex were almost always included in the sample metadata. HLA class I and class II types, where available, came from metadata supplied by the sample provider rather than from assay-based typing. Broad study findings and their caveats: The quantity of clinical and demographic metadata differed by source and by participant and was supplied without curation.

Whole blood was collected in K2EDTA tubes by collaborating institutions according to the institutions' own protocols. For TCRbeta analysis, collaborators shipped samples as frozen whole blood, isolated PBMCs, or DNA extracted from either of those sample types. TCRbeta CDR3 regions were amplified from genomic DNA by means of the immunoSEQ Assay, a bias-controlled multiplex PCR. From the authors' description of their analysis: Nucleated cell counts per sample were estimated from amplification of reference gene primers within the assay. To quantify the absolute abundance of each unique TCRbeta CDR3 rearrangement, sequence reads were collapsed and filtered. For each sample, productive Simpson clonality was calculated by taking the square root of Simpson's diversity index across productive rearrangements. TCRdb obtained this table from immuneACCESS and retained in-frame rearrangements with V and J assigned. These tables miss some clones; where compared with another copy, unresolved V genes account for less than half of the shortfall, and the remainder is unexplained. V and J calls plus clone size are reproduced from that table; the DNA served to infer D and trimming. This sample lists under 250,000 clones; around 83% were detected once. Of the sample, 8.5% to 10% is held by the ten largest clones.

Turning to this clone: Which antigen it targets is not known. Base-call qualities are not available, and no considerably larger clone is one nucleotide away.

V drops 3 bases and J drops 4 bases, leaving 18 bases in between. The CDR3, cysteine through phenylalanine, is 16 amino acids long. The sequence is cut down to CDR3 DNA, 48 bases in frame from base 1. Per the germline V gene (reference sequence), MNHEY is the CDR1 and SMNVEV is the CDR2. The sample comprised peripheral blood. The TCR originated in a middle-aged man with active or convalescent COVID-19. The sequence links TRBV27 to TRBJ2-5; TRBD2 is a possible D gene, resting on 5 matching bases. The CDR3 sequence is CASSFPKGERGETQYF. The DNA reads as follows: TGTGCCAGCAGTTTCCCCAAGGGAGAAAGAGGAGAGACCCAGTACTTC.